This TCR beta chain was sequenced for a study of cytomegalovirus exposure and HLA in healthy donors. Notes on the study in general: Reportedly, fewer N-insertions than the approximately 690-donor mean appeared in an Asian-associated ancestry cluster in a later analysis. Association with HLA alleles at 0.05 false discovery rate was found for around 15,000 TCR beta sequences in a later analysis. The study had only CMV serostatus as immune exposure information. Clonal expansion, a later analysis showed, was greater in HLA-associated TCR beta chains than in equally common others.

With respect to this clone: What it recognizes is unknown.

CDR3 length equals 15 residues. Trimming removed 0 bases from V and 3 bases from J, with 12 bases in between. The PCR made use of 60 Vbeta and 13 Jbeta primers. Measured with immunoSEQ multiplex PCR; TCRdb has only the in-frame clones, and not every one. The sample records 90,000 or so clones, 75% to 85% being singletons. The clonotype originates from a man younger than 45 in good health and CMV-seropositive. The sample consisted of PBMCs. The rearrangement joins TRBV5-3 to TRBJ1-1, with a weak D call TRBD1 (5 bases). TRBV5-3 has ORF status, its function being uncertain. This CDR3 is CARSLDGEGHTEAFF. The CDR3 nucleotides are TGTGCCAGAAGCTTGGACGGGGAGGGGCACACTGAAGCTTTCTTT.